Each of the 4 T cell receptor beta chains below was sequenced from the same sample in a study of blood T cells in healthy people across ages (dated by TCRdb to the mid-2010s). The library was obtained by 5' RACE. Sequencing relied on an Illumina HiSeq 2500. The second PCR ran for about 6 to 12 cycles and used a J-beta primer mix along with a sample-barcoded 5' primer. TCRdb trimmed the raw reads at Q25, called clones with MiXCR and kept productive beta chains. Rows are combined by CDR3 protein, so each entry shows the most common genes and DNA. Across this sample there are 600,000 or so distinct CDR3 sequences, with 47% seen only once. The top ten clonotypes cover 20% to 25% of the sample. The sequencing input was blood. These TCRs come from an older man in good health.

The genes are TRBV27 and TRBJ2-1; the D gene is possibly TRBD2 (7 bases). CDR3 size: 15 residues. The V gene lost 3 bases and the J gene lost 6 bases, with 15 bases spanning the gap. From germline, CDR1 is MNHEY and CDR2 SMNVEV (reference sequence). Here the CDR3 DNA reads TGTGCCAGCAGTTTTAGGGCGGGGGCCGTCAATGAGCAGTTCTTC. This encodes CASSFRAGAVNEQFF.

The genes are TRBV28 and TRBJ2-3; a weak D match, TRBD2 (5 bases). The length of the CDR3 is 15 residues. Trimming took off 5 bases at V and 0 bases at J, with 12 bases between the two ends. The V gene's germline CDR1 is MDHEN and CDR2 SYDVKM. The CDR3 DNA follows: TGTGCCAGCAGTGAAGCCCGGGGAAGCACAGATACGCAGTATTTT. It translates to CASSEARGSTDTQYF.

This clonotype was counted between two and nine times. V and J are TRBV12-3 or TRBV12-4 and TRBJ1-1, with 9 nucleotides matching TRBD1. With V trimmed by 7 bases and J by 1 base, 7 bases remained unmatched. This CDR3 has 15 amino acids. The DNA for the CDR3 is TGTGCCAGCACCTGGCGGGACAGGGCGAACACTGAAGCTTTCTTT. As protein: CASTWRDRANTEAFF.

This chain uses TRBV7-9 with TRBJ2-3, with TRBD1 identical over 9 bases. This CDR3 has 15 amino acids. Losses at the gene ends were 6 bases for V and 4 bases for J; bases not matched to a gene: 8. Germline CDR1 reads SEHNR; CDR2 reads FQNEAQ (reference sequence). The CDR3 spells CASRDRGQGPDTQYF. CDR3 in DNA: TGTGCCAGCAGGGACCGGGGACAGGGCCCAGATACGCAGTATTTT.